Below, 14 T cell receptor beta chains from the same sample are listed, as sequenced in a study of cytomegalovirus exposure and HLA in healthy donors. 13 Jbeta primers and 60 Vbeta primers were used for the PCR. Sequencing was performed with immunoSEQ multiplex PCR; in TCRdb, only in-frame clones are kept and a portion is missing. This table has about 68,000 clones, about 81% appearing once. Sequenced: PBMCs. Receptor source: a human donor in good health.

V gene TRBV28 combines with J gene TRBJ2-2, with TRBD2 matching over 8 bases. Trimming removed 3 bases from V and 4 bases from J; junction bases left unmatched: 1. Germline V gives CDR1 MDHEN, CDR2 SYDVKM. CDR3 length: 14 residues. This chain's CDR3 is CASSFLAGTGELFF. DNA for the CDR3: TGTGCCAGCAGTTTTCTAGCGGGCACCGGGGAGCTGTTTTTT. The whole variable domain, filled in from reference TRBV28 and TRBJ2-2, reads DVKVTQSSRYLVKRTGEKVFLECVQDMDHENMFWYRQDPGLGLRLIYFSYDVKMKEKGDIPEGYSVSREKKERFSLILESASTNQTSMYLCASSFLAGTGELFFGEGSRLTVL.

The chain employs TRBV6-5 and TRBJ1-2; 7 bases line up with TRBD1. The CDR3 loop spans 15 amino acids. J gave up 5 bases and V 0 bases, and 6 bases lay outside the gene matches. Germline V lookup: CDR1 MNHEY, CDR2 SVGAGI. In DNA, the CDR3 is TGTGCCAGCAGTTACTCTGCGACAGGGAATTATGGCTACACCTTC. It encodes CASSYSATGNYGYTF.

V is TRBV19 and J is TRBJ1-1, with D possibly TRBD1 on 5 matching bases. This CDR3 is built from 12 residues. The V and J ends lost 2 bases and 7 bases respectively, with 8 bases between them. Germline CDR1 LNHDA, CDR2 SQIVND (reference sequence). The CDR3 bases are TGTGCCAGTAGTATACGGGGGTTTGAAGCTTTCTTT. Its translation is CASSIRGFEAFF.

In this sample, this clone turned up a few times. Written as DNA, the CDR3 is TGTGCCAGCAGTTTAGACAGTTTCCTCTACGAGCAGTACTTC. Protein sequence: CASSLDSFLYEQYF. The chain couples TRBV27 to TRBJ2-7, with TRBD1 as a possible D gene (5 bases). Trimming removed 2 bases from V and 3 bases from J, with 11 bases in between. The germline V gene encodes CDR1 MNHEY and CDR2 SMNVEV (reference sequence). The CDR3 spans 14 residues.

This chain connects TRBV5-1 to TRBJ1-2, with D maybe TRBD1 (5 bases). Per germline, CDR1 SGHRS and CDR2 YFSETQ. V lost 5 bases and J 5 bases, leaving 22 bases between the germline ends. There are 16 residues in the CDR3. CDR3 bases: TGCGCCAGCAGGACCGTGGCCCGGGGCCGGGGGTATGGCTACACCTTC. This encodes CASRTVARGRGYGYTF.

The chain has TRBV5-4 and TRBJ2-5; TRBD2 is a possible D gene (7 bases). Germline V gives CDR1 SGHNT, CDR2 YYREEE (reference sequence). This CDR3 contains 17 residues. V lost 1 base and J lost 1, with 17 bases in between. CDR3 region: CASSLKIGGGPQETQYF. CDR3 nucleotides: TGTGCCAGCAGCTTGAAAATCGGCGGGGGCCCCCAAGAGACCCAGTACTTC.

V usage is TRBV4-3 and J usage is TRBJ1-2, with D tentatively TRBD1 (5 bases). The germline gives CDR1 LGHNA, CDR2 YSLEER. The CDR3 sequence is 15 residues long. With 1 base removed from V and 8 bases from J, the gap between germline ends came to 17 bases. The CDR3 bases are TGCGCCAGCAGCCAAGGGGGACTGGGAGGGTTCGGCTACACCTTC. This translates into CASSQGGLGGFGYTF.

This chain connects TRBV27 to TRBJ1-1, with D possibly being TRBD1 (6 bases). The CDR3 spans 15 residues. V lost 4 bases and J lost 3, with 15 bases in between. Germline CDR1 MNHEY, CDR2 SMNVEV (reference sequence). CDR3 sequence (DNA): TGTGCCAGCAGTTACACTCCAGGGGCGGACACTGAAGCTTTCTTT. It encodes CASSYTPGADTEAFF.

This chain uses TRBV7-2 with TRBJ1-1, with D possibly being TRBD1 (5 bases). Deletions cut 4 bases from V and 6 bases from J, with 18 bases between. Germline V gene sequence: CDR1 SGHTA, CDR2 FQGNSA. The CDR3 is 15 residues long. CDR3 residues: CASSSWRPQGAEAFF. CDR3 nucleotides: TGTGCCAGCAGCTCTTGGAGACCTCAGGGCGCTGAAGCTTTCTTT. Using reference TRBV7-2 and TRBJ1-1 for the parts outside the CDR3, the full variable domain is GAGVSQSPSNKVTEKGKDVELRCDPISGHTALYWYRQSLGQGLEFLIYFQGNSAPDKSGLPSDRFSAERTGGSVSTLTIQRTQQEDSAVYLCASSSWRPQGAEAFFGQGTRLTVV.

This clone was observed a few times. The CDR3 DNA reads as TGTGCCAGCAGTGACACATGGAACACTGAAGCTTTCTTT. It encodes CASSDTWNTEAFF. This chain connects TRBV6-4 to TRBJ1-1, with D unclear. The germline CDR1 and CDR2 sequences are MRHNA and SNTAGT. This CDR3 spans 13 amino acids. Trimming left V 2 bases short and J 1 base short, with 5 bases between.

CDR3 protein: CASSLARGKETQYF. In DNA form, the CDR3 reads TGTGCCAGCAGCTTAGCGCGGGGAAAAGAGACCCAGTACTTC. The rearrangement uses TRBV7-2 and TRBJ2-5; D possibly corresponds to TRBD2 (6 bases). The germline gives CDR1 SGHTA, CDR2 FQGNSA. Trimming removed 0 bases from V and 3 bases from J, with 8 bases in between. The CDR3 has 14 residues.

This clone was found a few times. CDR3 coding DNA: TGTGCCAGCAGCGCCGGACAGGGAACAGATACGCAGTATTTT. This sequence encodes CASSAGQGTDTQYF. The chain is built from TRBV5-4 and TRBJ2-3, with 8 nucleotides matching TRBD1. J gave up 3 bases and V 4 bases, and 4 bases lay outside the gene matches. CDR1 and CDR2 from the germline V gene are SGHNT and YYREEE (reference sequence). The CDR3 length is 14 residues. Complete variable domain (other parts from reference TRBV5-4 and TRBJ2-3): ETGVTQSPTHLIKTRGQQVTLRCSSQSGHNTVSWYQQALGQGPQFIFQYYREEENGRGNFPPRFSGLQFPNYSSELNVNALELDDSALYLCASSAGQGTDTQYFGPGTRLTVL.

This CDR3 is CASTSPDGEETQYF. CDR3 in DNA: TGTGCCAGCACTTCCCCCGACGGAGAAGAGACCCAGTACTTC. This chain joins TRBV6-5 and TRBJ2-5; D not certain. V gave up 7 bases and J gave up 3 bases, with 15 bases separating them. The CDR3 runs to 14 residues. Germline-derived CDR1 and CDR2 are MNHEY and SVGAGI.

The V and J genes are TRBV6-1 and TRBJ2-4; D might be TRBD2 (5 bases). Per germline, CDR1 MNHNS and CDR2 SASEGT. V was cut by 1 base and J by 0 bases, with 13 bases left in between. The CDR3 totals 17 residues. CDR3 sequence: CASSEEHRLLAKNIQYF. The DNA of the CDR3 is TGTGCCAGCAGTGAAGAACACAGACTACTAGCCAAAAACATTCAGTACTTC.